These T cell receptor beta chains were read from a single sample in a study of control samples from healthy donors and cancer patients. Profiled with immunoSEQ multiplex PCR; TCRdb holds only in-frame clones, not every one. The table lists about 120,000 clones, roughly 92% of them singletons. Sample: blood. These TCRs come from a man in his late teens or twenties in good health. CDR3s include the opening cysteine and the closing phenylalanine or tryptophan. Fields, in order: D gene, CDR3 length, V gene, CDR3 protein. The D gene is left open where the match is weak.

NA | 19 | TRBV4-1 | CASSQDIGRWASAYNEQFF
NA | 13 | TRBV3-1/TRBV3-2 | CASSVQQGQPQHF
NA | 13 | TRBV14 | CASSHGAGQPQHF
TRBD1 | 12 | TRBV27 | CASSFTGGSLGF
NA | 14 | TRBV14 | CASSPLGNSYEQYF
NA | 14 | TRBV5-1 | CASSQDGDRAEAFF
TRBD1 | 18 | TRBV30 | CAWIGGDRDLLSNQPQHF
NA | 14 | TRBV2 | CASSRQGGTDTQYF
NA | 15 | TRBV18 | CASSPPAGAGNTIYF
TRBD2 | 15 | TRBV3-1/TRBV3-2 | CASSQYVAGEETQYF
NA | 15 | TRBV7-9 | CASSLALAGQYGYTF
TRBD1 | 13 | TRBV4-1 | CASRPTGGTEAFF
NA | 12 | TRBV5-1 | CARLQGGYEQYF
TRBD1 | 14 | TRBV14 | CASSLRDRYSPLHF
TRBD1 | 18 | TRBV2 | CASSEAPWDRSRNSPLHF
TRBD1 | 14 | TRBV7-9 | CASSMTGRGAEAFF
NA | 14 | TRBV7-2 | CASSLRALNYGYTF